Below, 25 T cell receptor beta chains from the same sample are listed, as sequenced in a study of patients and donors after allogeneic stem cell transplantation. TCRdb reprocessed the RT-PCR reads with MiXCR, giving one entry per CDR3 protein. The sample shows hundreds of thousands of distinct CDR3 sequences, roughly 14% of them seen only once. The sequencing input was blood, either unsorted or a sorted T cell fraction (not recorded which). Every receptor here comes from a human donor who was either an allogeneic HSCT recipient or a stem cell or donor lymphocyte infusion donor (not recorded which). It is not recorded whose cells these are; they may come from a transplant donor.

This CDR3 reads CASSRGGMDYGYTF. Written as DNA, the CDR3 is TGTGCCAGCAGCCGGGGGGGGATGGACTATGGCTACACCTTC. The chain employs TRBV3-1 and TRBJ1-2; D is perhaps TRBD1 (5 bases). This CDR3 is built from 14 residues. Trimming took 4 bases from V and 3 from J, leaving 12 bases between them. The germline V gene has CDR1 LGHDT and CDR2 YNNKEL (reference sequence).

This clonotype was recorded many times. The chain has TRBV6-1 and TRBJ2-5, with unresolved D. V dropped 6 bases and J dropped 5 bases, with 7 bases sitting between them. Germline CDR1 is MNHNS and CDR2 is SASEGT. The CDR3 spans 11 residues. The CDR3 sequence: CASRPTETQYF. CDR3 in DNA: TGTGCCAGCAGACCAACGGAGACCCAGTACTTC.

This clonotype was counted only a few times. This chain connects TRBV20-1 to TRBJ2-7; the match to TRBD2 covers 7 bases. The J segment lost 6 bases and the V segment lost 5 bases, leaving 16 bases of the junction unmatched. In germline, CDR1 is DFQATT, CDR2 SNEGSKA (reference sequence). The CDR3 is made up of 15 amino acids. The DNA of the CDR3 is TGCAGTGCTGGCCTTTCCGGGGGGTCTCCTCGCGAGCAGTACTTC. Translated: CSAGLSGGSPREQYF.

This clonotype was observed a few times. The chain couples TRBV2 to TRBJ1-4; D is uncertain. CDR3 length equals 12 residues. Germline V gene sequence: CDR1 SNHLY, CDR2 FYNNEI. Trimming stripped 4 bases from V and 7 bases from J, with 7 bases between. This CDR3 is CASSAYSEKLFF. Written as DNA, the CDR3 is TGTGCCAGCAGTGCCTACAGTGAAAAACTGTTTTTT. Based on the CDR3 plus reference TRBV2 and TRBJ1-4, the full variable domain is EPEVTQTPSHQVTQMGQEVILRCVPISNHLYFYWYRQILGQKVEFLVSFYNNEISEKSEIFDDQFSVERPDGSNFTLKIRSTKLEDSAMYFCASSAYSEKLFFGSGTQLSVL.

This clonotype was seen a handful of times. CDR3 protein: CASSRPPDSWSFYGYTF. The DNA of the CDR3 is TGTGCCAGCTCACGACCTCCGGACAGTTGGAGCTTCTATGGCTACACCTTC. This chain links TRBV18 with TRBJ1-2; tentatively, D is TRBD1 (6 bases). The CDR3 has 17 residues. The germline V and J ends were trimmed by 4 bases and 4 bases, with 22 bases remaining between them. Germline V gene data show CDR1 as KGHSH and CDR2 as LQKENI.

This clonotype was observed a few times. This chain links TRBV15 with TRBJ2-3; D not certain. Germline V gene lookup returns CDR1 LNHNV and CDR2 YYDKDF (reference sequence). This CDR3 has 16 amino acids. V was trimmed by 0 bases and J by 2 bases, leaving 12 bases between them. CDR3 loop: CATSRDVRVPTDTQYF. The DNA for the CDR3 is TGTGCCACCAGCAGAGATGTTCGGGTTCCCACAGATACGCAGTATTTT.

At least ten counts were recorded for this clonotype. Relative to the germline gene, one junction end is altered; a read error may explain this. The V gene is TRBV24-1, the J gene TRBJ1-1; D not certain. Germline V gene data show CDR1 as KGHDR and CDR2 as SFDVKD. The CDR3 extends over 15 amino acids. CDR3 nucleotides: TGTGCCACCAGTGAACGGTCCCTCCGGAACTCTGAAGCTTTCTTT. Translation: CATSERSLRNSEAFF.

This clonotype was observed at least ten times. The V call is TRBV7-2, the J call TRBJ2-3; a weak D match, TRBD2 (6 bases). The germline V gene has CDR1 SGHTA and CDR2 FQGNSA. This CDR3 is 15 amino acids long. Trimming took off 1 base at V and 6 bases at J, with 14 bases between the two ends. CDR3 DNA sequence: TGTGCCAGCAGCTTAGGGGTTAGCGGAAGGGATACGCAGTATTTT. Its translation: CASSLGVSGRDTQYF.

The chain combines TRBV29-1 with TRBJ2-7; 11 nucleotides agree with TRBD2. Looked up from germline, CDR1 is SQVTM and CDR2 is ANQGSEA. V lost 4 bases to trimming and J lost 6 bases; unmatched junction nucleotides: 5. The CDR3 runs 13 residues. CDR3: CSVVTGLAGEQYF. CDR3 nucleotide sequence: TGCAGCGTTGTAACTGGACTAGCGGGCGAGCAGTACTTC.

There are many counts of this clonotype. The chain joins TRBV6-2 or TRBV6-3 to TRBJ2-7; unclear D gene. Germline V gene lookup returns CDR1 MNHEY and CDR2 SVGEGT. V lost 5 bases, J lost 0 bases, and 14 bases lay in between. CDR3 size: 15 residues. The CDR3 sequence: CASSSRWLSSYEQYF. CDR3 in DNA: TGTGCCAGCAGTAGTAGGTGGCTAAGCTCCTACGAGCAGTACTTC.

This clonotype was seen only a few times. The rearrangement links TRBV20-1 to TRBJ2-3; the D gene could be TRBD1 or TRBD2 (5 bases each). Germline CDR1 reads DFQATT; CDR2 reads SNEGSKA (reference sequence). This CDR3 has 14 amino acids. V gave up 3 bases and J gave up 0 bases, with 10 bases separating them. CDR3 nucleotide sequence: TGCAGTGCTAGTCTGGGACCTAGCACAGATACGCAGTATTTT. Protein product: CSASLGPSTDTQYF.

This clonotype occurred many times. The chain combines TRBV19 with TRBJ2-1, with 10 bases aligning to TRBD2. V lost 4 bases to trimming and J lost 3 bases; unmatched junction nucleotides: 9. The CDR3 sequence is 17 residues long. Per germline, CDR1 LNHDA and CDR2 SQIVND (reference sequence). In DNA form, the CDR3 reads TGTGCCAGTAGTACACTACAGGGACTAGCGAACTACAATGAGCAGTTCTTC. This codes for CASSTLQGLANYNEQFF.

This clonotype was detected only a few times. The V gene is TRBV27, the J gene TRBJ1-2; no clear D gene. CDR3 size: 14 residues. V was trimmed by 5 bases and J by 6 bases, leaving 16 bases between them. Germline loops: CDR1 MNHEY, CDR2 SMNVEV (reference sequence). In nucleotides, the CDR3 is TGTGCCAGCAGTCCCCGGGCGCGGCACGATGGCTACACCTTC. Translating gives CASSPRARHDGYTF.

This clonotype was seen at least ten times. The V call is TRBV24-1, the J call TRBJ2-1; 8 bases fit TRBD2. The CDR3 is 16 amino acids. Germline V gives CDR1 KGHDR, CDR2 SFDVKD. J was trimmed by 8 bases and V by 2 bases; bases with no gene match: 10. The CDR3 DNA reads TGTGCCACCAGTGATTCCAGCGGGAGAGGGTATTATGAGCAGTTCTTC. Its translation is CATSDSSGRGYYEQFF.

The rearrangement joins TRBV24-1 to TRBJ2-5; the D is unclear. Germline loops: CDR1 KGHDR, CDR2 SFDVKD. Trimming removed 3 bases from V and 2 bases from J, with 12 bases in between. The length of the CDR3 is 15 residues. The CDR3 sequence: CATSDPGRKQETQYF. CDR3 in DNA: TGTGCCACCAGTGATCCCGGCCGGAAACAAGAGACCCAGTACTTC.

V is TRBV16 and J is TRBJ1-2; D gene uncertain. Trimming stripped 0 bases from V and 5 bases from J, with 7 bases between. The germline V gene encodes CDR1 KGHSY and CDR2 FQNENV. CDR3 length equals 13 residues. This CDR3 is CASSQSAQYGYTF. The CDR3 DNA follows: TGTGCCAGCAGCCAATCCGCGCAATATGGCTACACCTTC.

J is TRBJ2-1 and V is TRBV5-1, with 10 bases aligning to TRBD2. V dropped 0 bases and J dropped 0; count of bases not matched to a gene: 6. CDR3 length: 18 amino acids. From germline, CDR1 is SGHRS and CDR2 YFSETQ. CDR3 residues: CASSLAPSGGNSYNEQFF. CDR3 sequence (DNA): TGCGCCAGCAGCTTGGCCCCTAGCGGGGGTAACTCCTACAATGAGCAGTTCTTC.

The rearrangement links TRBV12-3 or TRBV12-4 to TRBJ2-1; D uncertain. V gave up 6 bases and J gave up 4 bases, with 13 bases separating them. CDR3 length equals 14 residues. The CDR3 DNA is TGTGCCAGCAGCCGGGCGTTGCGGTACAATGAGCAGTTCTTC. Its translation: CASSRALRYNEQFF.

The chain's CDR3 is CASSQLAGGPIRQFF. The DNA of the CDR3 is TGTGCCAGTAGCCAACTAGCGGGGGGGCCGATTAGGCAGTTCTTC. The chain has TRBV19 and TRBJ2-1; TRBD2 matches at 13 bases. This CDR3 region has 15 residues. V was pared by 6 bases and J by 12 bases, with 11 bases of the junction left unmatched. The V gene's germline CDR1 is LNHDA and CDR2 SQIVND (reference sequence). Full variable domain (outside the CDR3, taken from reference TRBV19 and TRBJ2-1): DGGITQSPKYLFRKEGQNVTLSCEQNLNHDAMYWYRQDPGQGLRLIYYSQIVNDFQKGDIAEGYSVSREKKESFPLTVTSAQKNPTAFYLCASSQLAGGPIRQFFGPGTRLTVL.

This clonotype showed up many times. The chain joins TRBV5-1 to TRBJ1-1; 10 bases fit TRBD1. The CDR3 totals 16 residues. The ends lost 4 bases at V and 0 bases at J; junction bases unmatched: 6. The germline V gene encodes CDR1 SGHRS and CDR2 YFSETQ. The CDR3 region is CASSPGQGGMNTEAFF. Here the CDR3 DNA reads TGCGCCAGCAGCCCCGGACAGGGGGGGATGAACACTGAAGCTTTCTTT.

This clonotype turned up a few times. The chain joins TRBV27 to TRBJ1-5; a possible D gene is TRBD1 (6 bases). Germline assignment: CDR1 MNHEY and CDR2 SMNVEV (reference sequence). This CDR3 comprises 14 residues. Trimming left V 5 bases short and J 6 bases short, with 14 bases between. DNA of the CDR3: TGTGCCAGCAGTCCTCCAGGGGATGGTCAGCCCCAGCATTTT. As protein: CASSPPGDGQPQHF.

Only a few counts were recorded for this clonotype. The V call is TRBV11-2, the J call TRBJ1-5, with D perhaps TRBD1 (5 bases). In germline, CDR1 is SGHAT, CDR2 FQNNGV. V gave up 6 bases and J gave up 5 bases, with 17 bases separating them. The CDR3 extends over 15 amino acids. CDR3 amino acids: CASSLTGHEDQPQHF. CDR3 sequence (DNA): TGTGCCAGCAGTTTGACCGGACACGAGGATCAGCCCCAGCATTTT.

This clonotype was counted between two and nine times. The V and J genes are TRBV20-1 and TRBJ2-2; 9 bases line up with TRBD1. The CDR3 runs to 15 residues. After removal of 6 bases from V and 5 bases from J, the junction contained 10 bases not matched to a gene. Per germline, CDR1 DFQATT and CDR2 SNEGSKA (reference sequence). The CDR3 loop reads CSALGGTGLTGELFF. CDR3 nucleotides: TGCAGTGCCTTAGGCGGGACAGGGCTGACCGGGGAGCTGTTTTTT.

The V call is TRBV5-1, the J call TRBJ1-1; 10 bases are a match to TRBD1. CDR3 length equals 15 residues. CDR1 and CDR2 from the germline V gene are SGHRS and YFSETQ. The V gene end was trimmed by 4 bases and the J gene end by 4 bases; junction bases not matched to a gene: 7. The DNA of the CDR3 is TGCGCCAGCAGCCTGTTAGGACAGGGGGGCACTGAAGCTTTCTTT. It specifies CASSLLGQGGTEAFF.

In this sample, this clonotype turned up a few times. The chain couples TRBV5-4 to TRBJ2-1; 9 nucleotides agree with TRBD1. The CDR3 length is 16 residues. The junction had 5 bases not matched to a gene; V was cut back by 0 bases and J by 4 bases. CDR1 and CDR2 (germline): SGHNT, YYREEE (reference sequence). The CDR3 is CASSLGGQGGYNEQFF. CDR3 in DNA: TGTGCCAGCAGCTTGGGGGGACAGGGAGGTTACAATGAGCAGTTCTTC.